The sequence of this T cell receptor beta chain was determined in a study of blood T cell repertoires in COVID-19. Study in general: The study drew acute and convalescent COVID-19 samples from the United States, Italy and Spain. PBMCs, B-cell-depleted T cells, or T cells were the source of the cDNA or gDNA that made up the material.

How the authors handled the data: Amplification with reference gene primers provided the estimates of nucleated cell counts. The data were produced by immunoSEQ multiplex PCR, yet TCRdb's version contains in-frame clones alone and is incomplete. V, J and clone size were drawn from that table, and D and trimming were deduced from the DNA. The table lists roughly 230,000 clones, roughly 84% of them singletons. The clonotype was recovered from a woman of 80 years or more with acute or convalescent COVID-19. Source material: peripheral blood.

The CDR3 DNA sequence: TGCAGCGTTGAAGAACAGGGGACCACCACAGATACGCAGTATTTT. Its protein product is CSVEEQGTTTDTQYF. The rearrangement joins TRBV29-1 to TRBJ2-3; the match to TRBD1 covers 7 bases. The germline gives CDR1 SQVTM, CDR2 ANQGSEA. The CDR3 consists of 15 residues. The J segment lost 2 bases and the V segment lost 0 bases, leaving 5 bases of the junction unmatched.